This TCR beta chain was sequenced during a study of shared clonotypes between healthy human individuals. Study summary: CD4 naive cells filled three plates per donor, CD4 memory three, CD8 naive two and CD8 memory one.

Germline V lookup: CDR1 MNHEY, CDR2 SVGAGI. The CDR3 loop spans 14 amino acids. Trimming stripped 6 bases from V and 3 bases from J, with 15 bases between. Naive CD8 cells were CD45RO-negative, positively selected for CCR7, excluding terminally differentiated effector memory CD45RA+ cells. In the original analysis: Filtering differed since immunoSEQ provided only junctions, with no quality scores. Libraries were prepared by immunoSEQ multiplex PCR; TCRdb keeps only in-frame clonotypes and omits some of them. D and trimming were read from the DNA, whereas the V and J calls and clone size are those reported in that table. This sample has millions of clones, with 85% to 95% found just once.

The chain is built from TRBV6-5 and TRBJ2-7; D assignment may be TRBD1 or TRBD2 (5 bases each). The clonotype comes from a man between 18 and 35 years old in good health. Sequences were obtained from naive CD8+ T cells sorted from blood. Written as DNA, the CDR3 is TGTGCCAGCAGCCATACCGGGACCTTCTACGAGCAGTACTTC. Protein product: CASSHTGTFYEQYF.